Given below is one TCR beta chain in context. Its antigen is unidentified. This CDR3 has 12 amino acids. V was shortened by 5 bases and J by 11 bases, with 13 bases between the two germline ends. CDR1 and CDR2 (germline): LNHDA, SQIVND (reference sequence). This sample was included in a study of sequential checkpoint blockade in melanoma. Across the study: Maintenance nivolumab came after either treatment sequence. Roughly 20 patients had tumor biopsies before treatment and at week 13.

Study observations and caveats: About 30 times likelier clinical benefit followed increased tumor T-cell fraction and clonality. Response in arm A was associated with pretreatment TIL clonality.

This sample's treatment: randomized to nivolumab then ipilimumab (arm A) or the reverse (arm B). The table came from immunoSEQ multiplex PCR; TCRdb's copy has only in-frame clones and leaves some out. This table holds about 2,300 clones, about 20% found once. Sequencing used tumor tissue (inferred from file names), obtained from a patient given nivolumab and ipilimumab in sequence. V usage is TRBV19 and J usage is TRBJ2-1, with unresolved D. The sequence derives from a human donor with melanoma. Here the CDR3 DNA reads TGTGCCAGTAGTCCGGCCCATTGGCAGCAGTTCTTC. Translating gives CASSPAHWQQFF. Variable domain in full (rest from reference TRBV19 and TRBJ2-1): DGGITQSPKYLFRKEGQNVTLSCEQNLNHDAMYWYRQDPGQGLRLIYYSQIVNDFQKGDIAEGYSVSREKKESFPLTVTSAQKNPTAFYLCASSPAHWQQFFGPGTRLTVL.